This paragraph reports one TCR beta chain. Its cognate antigen has yet to be identified. Base qualities were left out, and no much larger clone turns up one base away. The receptor library was made with the immunoSEQ multiplex PCR assay. A mixture of 60 forward primers for TCR Vbeta segments and 13 reverse primers for TCR Jbeta segments was used in the multiplex PCR. The CDR3 region of rearranged TCR beta genes was amplified from genomic DNA with a multiplex PCR assay. Amplified TCR beta libraries were sequenced as 87-base-pair reads on the Illumina HiSeq System. Per the original workflow: A later analysis tallied around 82 million unique TCR beta chains across the 650 to 750 repertoires, and around 12 million of those chains were shared by two or more donors. To remove PCR and sequencing errors, raw reads were error-corrected and collapsed into unique sequences using a nearest-neighbor algorithm that merged closely related sequences. Alignment of CDR3 sequences to IMGT reference sequences was used to assign V, D and J gene segments. Each retained sequence needed at least a six-nucleotide match to both a V gene segment and a J gene segment. A rearrangement was called productive if the CDR3 had no stop codons and remained in frame with V and J, and every other rearrangement was called non-productive. Following IMGT convention, CDR3 was defined as the stretch from the second conserved V-encoded cysteine to the conserved J-encoded phenylalanine. Sequences without an unambiguous match to a single V gene segment were excluded from the earlier analysis of almost 600 of the donors. In an earlier analysis of a few hundred of the donors, V segments were called functional above 56.7% productive rearrangements and were called segregating when the between-donor standard deviation exceeded 5%. A statistical classification framework was built for diagnosing cytomegalovirus status from the catalog of TCR beta chain sequences. A later analysis assigned V and J genes by comparing TCR nucleotide sequences with IMGT/GENE-DB human TR gene sequences. Using the TCRdist pipeline, a later analysis assigned CDR3 sequences along with most-parsimonious VDJ recombination scenarios. A later analysis defined each TCR beta chain by its CDR3 amino acid sequence plus V-gene family, and excluded reads lacking a unique V-gene family. To address suspected cross-contamination and a sequencing artifact, a later analysis removed roughly 580 highly shared, low-generation-probability nucleotide sequences. In a later analysis, a clonal expansion index was calculated for each public chain from normalized within-repertoire ranks of inferred template counts. A later analysis computed generation probabilities with a VDJ recombination model fitted to out-of-frame rearrangements, and checked the results against IGoR. In a later analysis, TCR-TCR, TCR-HLA and TCR-CMV co-occurrence was scored with hypergeometric tests, and a repertoire-size bias correction was applied to TCR pairs. In a later analysis, false discovery rates were estimated by permuting HLA or CMV assignments 20 times. In a later analysis, co-occurring TCRs were grouped using DBSCAN, and TCRdist sequence similarity was added for clustering within HLA-allele-positive subsets. Co-occurrence clustering excluded repertoires with fewer than 30,000 or more than 120,000 public chains, plus five with anomalous nucleotide sharing. TCRdb limited this immuneACCESS table to in-frame rearrangements with V and J called. A share of clones is missing; checked studies link under half to unresolved V genes, and the rest is unexplained. V, J and clone size are taken as reported in that table, and D and trimming were inferred from the DNA itself. The sample yields under 150,000 clones; around 79% were counted once. The top ten clones comprise approximately 3% of the sample.

This entry belongs to a study of cytomegalovirus exposure and HLA in healthy donors (dated by TCRdb to the late 2010s). Turning to the overall study: An earlier analysis of approximately 550 of the donors reported about 250 Gb of sequence data and some 120 million unique TCR beta sequences from some 180 million T cells. Roughly 300 gigabases of sequencing data and tens of millions of unique TCR sequences were included in an early release covering 500 to 750 HLA-typed donors. Of the roughly 430 genotyped donors, roughly 80% fell in the genetic ancestry cluster associated with self-reported Caucasian donors. The study aimed to test whether signatures of past pathogen exposure could be identified by cataloging public T cell receptors. The study used immunosequencing to profile the T cell repertoires of approximately 640 subjects and linked those repertoires to cytomegalovirus serostatus. Besides the first cohort of roughly 660 subjects, a separate validation cohort made up of 120 different subjects was used. To predict cytomegalovirus infection status, the study brought together high-throughput TCR immunosequencing, statistical association of individual TCRs with disease status, and machine learning. A later analysis re-analyzed previously published TCR beta repertoires from 660 or so donors and added high-resolution HLA genotyping to study TCR occurrence patterns. In the later analysis, no new phenotypic data were used to find candidate immune exposures; instead, reliance was placed on TCR beta sequences and their occurrence across donors. In an earlier analysis of roughly 580 of the donors, high-throughput TCR beta sequencing was used to judge whether each TCR beta V gene segment behaved as functional or pseudogenic. Alongside the repertoire data, information on donor age, sex, ethnicity and CMV serostatus was compiled. A later genetic analysis used genome-wide SNP genotypes for about three fifths of the 666 donors, treating that subset as a discovery cohort. Every discovery cohort repertoire had been produced on one sequencing platform. HLA typing included class I and class II loci at four-digit resolution. The number of donors typed differed by locus, with roughly 620-640 for A, B, C, DRB1 and DQB1, around 500 for DQA1, 606 for DPA1, and roughly 450 for DPB1. Roughly 5 DR-DQ haplotypes were handled as single units for association and clustering, since linkage in the cohort was strong. Among almost 400 genotyped donors of the cohort, an average of 235,054 unique TCR beta nucleotide sequences were sequenced per donor, roughly 20% of them non-productive.

Counted from cysteine to phenylalanine, this CDR3 has 15 amino acids. The entry retains the CDR3 DNA only, 45 bases that are in frame from base 1. V ends up 1 base short and J 3 bases short, with an unmatched junction base count of 3. According to the germline V gene (reference sequence), CDR1 reads SGHNT and CDR2 reads YYREEE. The cohort consisted of some 670 healthy bone marrow donors. At the time of sampling, all cohort members were nominally healthy, though unrecorded immune exposures were likely present. The donor was CMV seronegative and belonged to the group of 352 seronegative cohort members. Each donor provided a peripheral blood sample, and peripheral blood mononuclear cells were used for TCR beta sequencing. Genomic DNA was extracted from the blood cell samples with the Qiagen DNeasy Blood Extraction Kit. The paper as a whole reports these results and caveats: A later genetic analysis reported fewer N-insertions in productive TCRs among donors in an Asian-associated ancestry cluster than the roughly 620-donor mean. At a false discovery rate of 0.05, a later analysis linked roughly 17,000 TCR beta sequences to specific HLA alleles. In a later analysis, TCR association rates were found to vary across HLA loci, with the most associated TCRs seen for DRB1 alleles and the fewest for HLA-C alleles. The authors suggested that the approach could potentially be generalized to other disease states and immunological phenotypes. A few of the identified cytomegalovirus-associated TCR beta chains were confirmed in vitro to be specific for cytomegalovirus antigens. Some IMGT-functional V segments, including TRBV6-2 and TRBV6-3, could not be told apart with the 87-base-pair reads, so those segments were excluded. A further reported finding was that TCR beta sequences accurately predicted the HLA-A and HLA-B alleles for most subjects in the first cohort. According to a later analysis, most CMV-associated TCR beta chains appeared to be HLA-restricted, and the HLA associations seemed to be driven largely by CMV exposure. CMV serostatus was the only immune exposure information available for the cohort. According to a later analysis, parvovirus B19, influenza, CMV and Epstein-Barr virus appeared linked to several top co-occurrence clusters. HLA typing was unavailable for some donors at each locus, so association tests used only the typed subset. V-gene and J-gene trimming of TCR beta chains was associated with a missense DCLRE1C variant in a later genetic analysis, and the association was replicated in an independent cohort. When HLA alleles, especially DR and DQ, strongly co-occurred, TCR associations were difficult to assign to individual alleles. The classifier was reported to diagnose cytomegalovirus status with high specificity and sensitivity in both the original cohort and the validation cohort. Linkage disequilibrium might explain the correlated functional status among segregating V segments, but an unknown experimental factor could not be ruled out. The sequencing pipeline was judged likely to have produced a cluster of highly shared sequence variants as a technical artifact. Only TCR beta chains were sequenced in this cohort, and the absence of alpha or paired-chain data limited detectable features. An earlier analysis of several hundred of the donors showed that most TCR beta V segments appeared in productive rearrangements either about 87% or about 30% of the time, which broadly matched IMGT annotations. Sequencing depth was assumed to be roughly uniform across donors in the presence/absence analyses, though that assumption may not hold. Most TCR sequences were seen in very few donors, while some public TCRs were found in many individuals. The study listed approximately 150 TCR beta chains as associated with cytomegalovirus. Compared with equally common non-associated chains, HLA-associated TCR beta chains in a later analysis were more clonally expanded and had lower generation probabilities. Fewer than 20 rarely observed V segments, including chromosome 9 orphons, were excluded from the earlier analysis of several hundred of the donors because counts were too low.

The sequenced material came from PBMCs. This receptor was obtained from a female donor in good health and CMV-seronegative. The chain links TRBV5-4 with TRBJ2-7, with TRBD2 matching 11 junction bases. The CDR3 amino acid sequence is: CASSLLAGGRYEQYF. The nucleotide sequence reads as follows: TGTGCCAGCAGCTTGCTAGCGGGAGGACGCTACGAGCAGTACTTC. The CDR3 plus the reference TRBV5-4 and TRBJ2-7 genes for the other parts give the full variable domain: ETGVTQSPTHLIKTRGQQVTLRCSSQSGHNTVSWYQQALGQGPQFIFQYYREEENGRGNFPPRFSGLQFPNYSSELNVNALELDDSALYLCASSLLAGGRYEQYFGPGTRLTVT.